This T cell receptor (beta chain) was found in a study of blood T cell repertoires in COVID-19 (dated by TCRdb to 2018 to 2021). Background for the entire study: Collaborator samples came from the United States, Italy and Spain and covered acute and convalescent phases of COVID-19. The prospective study material was composed of cDNA or gDNA derived from T cells, B-cell-depleted T cells, or PBMCs. The dataset comprised deeply sampled blood TCRbeta repertoires from subjects exposed to, actively infected with, or recovered from COVID-19. The repertoires were made available in a free public database intended to serve as a resource for research on the immune response to SARS-CoV-2. The samples were drawn from the first 160 participants of the ongoing ImmuneRACE study and from about 1,200 subjects provided by 6 global collaborators. Sample metadata almost always included a de-identified subject ID, COVID-19 status, age in years and sex. Where available, HLA class I and class II types were taken from metadata supplied by the sample provider and were not determined by assay-based typing.

TCRbeta CDR3 regions were amplified from genomic DNA using the immunoSEQ Assay, a bias-controlled multiplex PCR. The authors' analysis ran thus. Nucleated cell counts per sample were estimated from amplification of reference gene primers within the assay. Sequence reads were collapsed and filtered to measure the absolute abundance of every unique TCRbeta CDR3 rearrangement. For each sample, productive Simpson clonality was calculated as the square root of Simpson's diversity index across productive rearrangements. The immuneACCESS repertoire file appears here via TCRdb, limited to in-frame rearrangements. These files lack a portion of the clones; in checked studies, under half of the deficit traces to unresolved V genes, and the cause of the others is not known. That table furnishes V, J and clone size, whereas the DNA furnished D and trimming. In this sample the table shows roughly 150,000 clones, over 70% of which occur a single time. The top ten clonotypes cover around 19% of the sample.

What the research found in general, with its limitations: The quantity of clinical and demographic metadata differed by source and by participant and was supplied without curation.

V drops 5 bases and J drops 7 bases, leaving 14 bases in between. The CDR3 runs 13 amino acids, cysteine and phenylalanine included. Only the CDR3 DNA is retained, 39 bases long and in frame from the first base. On this clone: The specificity of this receptor is unknown. No per-base quality is available; no much larger clone lies one base away.

A second Seattle source provided samples from volunteer blood donors who had recovered from COVID-19. Each collaborating institution followed its own protocols to collect whole blood in K2EDTA tubes. For TCRbeta analysis, collaborators shipped samples as frozen whole blood, isolated PBMCs, or DNA extracted from either of those sample types. The chain couples TRBV12-3 or TRBV12-4 to TRBJ1-1; TRBD1 might be the D gene, on 6 matching bases. This sequence originates from a woman aged 70-85 years who had recovered from COVID-19. The source material was peripheral blood. At the DNA level, the sequence is TGTGCCAGCAGTCCCCGGACAGCGAATGAAGCTTTCTTT. Translation gives CASSPRTANEAFF.